Following are 31 T cell receptor beta chains from one sample sequenced in a study of T cell repertoires in cytomegalovirus infection. Via MiXCR, TCRdb re-called the reads, giving one row per CDR3 protein. The sample contains around 70,000 distinct CDR3 sequences, 4% of which appear only once. Sequences were obtained from PBMCs. Receptors were obtained from a human donor in good health (CMV status not recorded). Some clones in this sample may be carry-over from other donors' samples.

This clonotype was seen only a few times. The J gene is TRBJ2-5, the V gene TRBV30, with no clear D. CDR3 length: 12 amino acids. The germline V gene encodes CDR1 GTSNPN and CDR2 SVGIG (reference sequence). The V end was cut by 3 bases, the J end by 3 bases, with 8 bases between. CDR3 in DNA: TGTGCCTGGAGCCCTTTGGAAGAGACCCAGTACTTC. Protein sequence: CAWSPLEETQYF.

V is TRBV6-2 or TRBV6-3 and J is TRBJ2-3, with unresolved D. Trimming shortened V by 10 bases and J by 2 bases, and 13 bases separated the two germline ends. CDR3 length: 13 amino acids. Germline V CDR1 and CDR2: MNHEY, SVGEGT. The CDR3 region is CATHQGYTDTQYF. The DNA for the CDR3 is TGTGCCACCCACCAAGGCTACACAGATACGCAGTATTTT.

There are many counts of this clonotype. The chain carries TRBV20-1 and TRBJ2-1; D is tentatively TRBD1 or TRBD2 (5 bases each). CDR1 DFQATT and CDR2 SNEGSKA come from the germline V gene (reference sequence). V lost 1 base, J lost 2 bases, and 15 bases lay in between. This CDR3 region has 16 residues. The CDR3 protein is CSARGPGASTYNEQFF. The CDR3 coding sequence is TGCAGTGCTAGAGGACCCGGGGCTTCCACCTACAATGAGCAGTTCTTC.

Ten or more counts support this clonotype. V usage is TRBV28 and J usage is TRBJ1-5; tentatively, D is TRBD1 (5 bases). V gave up 7 bases and J gave up 9 bases, with 13 bases separating them. Per the germline V gene, CDR1 is MDHEN and CDR2 is SYDVKM. CDR3 length: 12 residues. CDR3 DNA: TGTGCCAGCACTTTCGGGGGTCGGCCCCAGCATTTT. This gives the protein CASTFGGRPQHF.

This clonotype was seen many times. The CDR3 spells CASRKYYGYTF. CDR3 nucleotides: TGTGCCAGCCGTAAATACTATGGCTACACCTTC. The chain joins TRBV2 to TRBJ1-2; no definite D call. CDR3 length equals 11 residues. Trimming pared 8 bases from V and 3 bases from J, leaving 7 bases between. Germline V gives CDR1 SNHLY, CDR2 FYNNEI.

Only a few counts were recorded for this clonotype. The chain joins TRBV6-2 or TRBV6-3 to TRBJ1-2; 12 bases fit TRBD1. CDR3 length equals 14 residues. CDR1 is MNHEY, CDR2 SVGEGT, per germline. Trimming took 4 bases from V and 5 from J; bases not matched to a gene: 2. In DNA form, the CDR3 reads TGTGCCAGCAGTTTGGGACAGGGGGCGTATGGCTACACCTTC. The encoded protein is CASSLGQGAYGYTF.

In its sample, this clonotype was seen many times. The chain carries TRBV28 and TRBJ1-1; D ambiguous. Trimming shortened V by 3 bases and J by 8 bases, and 13 bases separated the two germline ends. There are 13 residues in the CDR3. Germline CDR1 MDHEN, CDR2 SYDVKM. CDR3 sequence: CASSFPLMKEAFF. CDR3 sequence (DNA): TGTGCCAGCAGTTTCCCCCTGATGAAAGAAGCTTTCTTT.

This clonotype was counted at least ten times. The chain uses TRBV6-2 or TRBV6-3 and TRBJ2-2, with 8 bases fitting TRBD1. CDR3 length: 14 residues. Per the germline V gene, CDR1 is MNHEY and CDR2 is SVGEGT. Trimming cost V 6 bases and J 5 bases; bases outside gene matches: 5. CDR3 bases: TGTGCCAGCAGCGGCAGGGGGCTAACCGGGGAGCTGTTTTTT. Residues: CASSGRGLTGELFF.

This clonotype was seen repeatedly, ten times or more. The rearrangement uses TRBV6-1 and TRBJ2-4, with 9 bases aligning to TRBD2. CDR3 length: 15 amino acids. Trimming at V came to 7 bases and at J to 0 bases, leaving 4 bases not matched to a gene. Germline V gene data show CDR1 as MNHNS and CDR2 as SASEGT. For the CDR3, the DNA is TGTGCCAGCAATATAGCGGGAGTAGCCAAAAACATTCAGTACTTC. It translates to CASNIAGVAKNIQYF.

This clonotype has at least ten counts. The rearrangement uses TRBV7-2 and TRBJ2-3; D unresolved. The CDR3 consists of 11 residues. Trimming took 3 bases from V and 11 from J, leaving 9 bases between them. Germline CDR1 SGHTA, CDR2 FQGNSA. CDR3 DNA: TGTGCCAGCAGCTTTTTCGAAGAGCAGTATTTT. Translation gives CASSFFEEQYF.

This clonotype was seen only a few times. The chain combines TRBV5-1 with TRBJ2-1; D could derive from TRBD1 or TRBD2 (5 bases each). CDR1 is SGHRS and CDR2 is YFSETQ in the germline V gene. This CDR3 contains 15 residues. Trimming removed 0 bases at V and 7 bases at J, with 14 bases between. CDR3: CASSLGGKGANEQFF. The CDR3 region has the DNA TGCGCCAGCAGCTTGGGGGGGAAAGGAGCGAATGAGCAGTTCTTC.

The chain joins TRBV7-2 to TRBJ2-3, with 10 bases lining up with TRBD2. The germline V gene encodes CDR1 SGHTA and CDR2 FQGNSA. This CDR3 has 16 amino acids. Unmatched junction bases numbered 6, after V lost 3 bases and J lost 3 bases. CDR3 DNA: TGTGCCAGCAGCTTCCTAGCGGGAGCAAGGACAGATACGCAGTATTTT. It specifies CASSFLAGARTDTQYF. The variable domain in full, with the rest retrieved from reference TRBV7-2 and TRBJ2-3, is GAGVSQSPSNKVTEKGKDVELRCDPISGHTALYWYRQSLGQGLEFLIYFQGNSAPDKSGLPSDRFSAERTGGSVSTLTIQRTQQEDSAVYLCASSFLAGARTDTQYFGPGTRLTVL.

This clonotype was counted ten times or more. The chain is built from TRBV7-6 and TRBJ2-7; a possible D gene is TRBD2 (5 bases). Trimming shortened V by 1 base and J by 5 bases, and 9 bases separated the two germline ends. The CDR3 is 13 amino acids. The germline V gene has CDR1 SGHVS and CDR2 FNYEAQ. CDR3 sequence: CASSLVLGDEQYF. The CDR3 DNA reads as TGTGCCAGCAGCTTAGTGCTCGGGGACGAGCAGTACTTC.

This clonotype was counted ten times or more. The chain recombines TRBV6-5 with TRBJ1-1, with D perhaps TRBD1 (6 bases). Trimming left V 6 bases short and J 3 bases short, with 14 bases between. This CDR3 is 14 amino acids long. Looked up from germline, CDR1 is MNHEY and CDR2 is SVGAGI. CDR3 sequence (DNA): TGTGCCAGCAGATTCCGGGGACAATACACTGAAGCTTTCTTT. Protein sequence: CASRFRGQYTEAFF.

This clonotype was observed at least ten times. The J gene is TRBJ2-7, the V gene TRBV7-2, with D possibly being TRBD2 (6 bases). This CDR3 has 14 amino acids. CDR1 SGHTA and CDR2 FQGNSA come from the germline V gene. V was trimmed by 5 bases and J by 4 bases, leaving 15 bases between them. The CDR3 DNA sequence: TGTGCCAGCAGCGGGGGGAGCAGGACTTACGAGCAGTACTTC. Encoded protein: CASSGGSRTYEQYF.

The CDR3 here is CASSRQGPGELFF. In DNA, the CDR3 is TGTGCCAGCAGCCGACAGGGGCCCGGGGAGCTGTTTTTT. The chain is built from TRBV7-9 and TRBJ2-2; 8 bases match TRBD1. Germline V gene sequence: CDR1 SEHNR, CDR2 FQNEAQ (reference sequence). The CDR3 contains 13 residues. V dropped 5 bases and J dropped 6; count of bases not matched to a gene: 2.

Many counts were recorded for this clonotype. The chain is built from TRBV19 and TRBJ1-4; D perhaps matches TRBD1 (6 bases). V lost 6 bases, J lost 1 base, and 12 bases lay in between. Germline CDR1 reads LNHDA; CDR2 reads SQIVND (reference sequence). This CDR3 region has 15 residues. The CDR3 nucleotides read TGTGCCAGTAGGACGACAGGAGGAACTAATGAAAAACTGTTTTTT. It encodes CASRTTGGTNEKLFF.

In this sample, this clonotype turned up many times. The chain has TRBV19 and TRBJ1-1; unclear D gene. The CDR3 is made up of 12 amino acids. V lost 5 bases and J lost 4, with 8 bases in between. Germline loops: CDR1 LNHDA, CDR2 SQIVND (reference sequence). CDR3 loop: CASSRATTEAFF. The CDR3 DNA follows: TGTGCCAGTAGTCGGGCAACCACTGAAGCTTTCTTT.

This clonotype occurred many times. This chain connects TRBV7-2 to TRBJ1-3, with unresolved D. The V end was cut by 5 bases, the J end by 3 bases, with 5 bases between. The CDR3 has 12 amino acids. From germline, CDR1 is SGHTA and CDR2 FQGNSA. The CDR3 is CASSPGGNTIYF. Here the CDR3 DNA reads TGTGCCAGCAGCCCAGGTGGAAACACCATATATTTT.

Ten or more counts support this clonotype. This rearrangement joins TRBV6-9 to TRBJ2-7, with 10 bases lining up with TRBD2. The V and J ends lost 2 bases and 2 bases, in that order; junction bases with no gene match: 12. The CDR3 contains 18 residues. Germline-derived CDR1 and CDR2 are MNHGY and SVAAGI. The DNA for the CDR3 is TGTGCCAGCAGTTATCTCTCCCCTCCTAGCGGGAGCACCTACGAGCAGTACTTC. Translating it yields CASSYLSPPSGSTYEQYF.

This clonotype was detected many times. As DNA, the CDR3 is TGTGCCAGCAGCCAAGTCGGCGGACTAGCGGGGGAGGTCGGGGAGCTGTTTTTT. Its protein is CASSQVGGLAGEVGELFF. This chain connects TRBV4-2 to TRBJ2-2; TRBD2 matches at 13 bases. V dropped 1 base and J dropped 7; count of bases not matched to a gene: 9. Germline V CDR1 and CDR2: LGHNA, YNFKEQ. The CDR3 has 18 amino acids.

This clonotype has a count of ten or more. This sequence joins TRBV12-3 or TRBV12-4 and TRBJ1-6, with 9 bases aligning to TRBD1. CDR3 length: 14 amino acids. V lost 5 bases, J lost 8 bases, and 4 bases stayed unmatched. CDR3 sequence reads: CASSDRQGDSPLHF. The CDR3 nucleotides read TGTGCCAGCAGTGACAGACAGGGGGATTCACCCCTCCACTTT.

This clonotype has a count of ten or more. This chain links TRBV6-2 or TRBV6-3 with TRBJ2-2; D is unresolved. There are 13 residues in the CDR3. V gave up 5 bases and J gave up 7 bases, with 11 bases separating them. The germline V gene has CDR1 MNHEY and CDR2 SVGEGT. CDR3 sequence: CASSLRGVGELFF. The CDR3 bases are TGTGCCAGCAGTCTTCGTGGGGTCGGGGAGCTGTTTTTT.

The chain recombines TRBV12-3 or TRBV12-4 with TRBJ1-1; D may be TRBD1 (5 bases). This CDR3 contains 15 residues. Trimming pared 1 base from V and 5 bases from J, leaving 14 bases between. CDR3 nucleotides: TGTGCCAGCAGTTTAGGGCAGGGCATACGGACTGAAGCTTTCTTT. Residues: CASSLGQGIRTEAFF.

This clonotype was found many times. V usage is TRBV2 and J usage is TRBJ2-7; D is uncertain. The germline gives CDR1 SNHLY, CDR2 FYNNEI. The CDR3 covers 12 residues. V was pared by 6 bases and J by 4 bases, with 10 bases between. Here the CDR3 reads CASRADGYEQYF. CDR3 nucleotide sequence: TGTGCCAGCAGGGCCGACGGGTACGAGCAGTACTTC.

A note on this clonotype: This may stem from a read error, because a much larger clone lies one nucleotide away. The rearrangement uses TRBV20-1 and TRBJ1-6; D is perhaps TRBD1 (5 bases). The CDR3 is made up of 15 amino acids. CDR1 DFQATT and CDR2 SNEGSKA come from the germline V gene (reference sequence). The CDR3 protein is CSARDRGGYNSPLNF. The CDR3 nucleotides are TGCAGTGCTAGAGATCGCGGGGGGTATAATTCACCCCTCAACTTT.

This clonotype was found many times. The rearrangement joins TRBV7-3 to TRBJ2-1, with D uncertain. The CDR3 is made up of 14 amino acids. Per germline, CDR1 SGHTA and CDR2 FQGTGA. Between the trimmed V and J ends, which lost 5 bases and 7 bases, there was a span of 15 bases. The DNA for the CDR3 is TGTGCCAGCAGCAGTGCTGGTCGGATAAATGAGCAGTTCTTC. This codes for CASSSAGRINEQFF.

This clonotype was observed at least ten times. The genes are TRBV6-1 and TRBJ2-1, with a possible D match to TRBD2 (6 bases). V was cut by 4 bases and J by 7 bases, with 14 bases left in between. The CDR3 loop spans 14 amino acids. Germline V gives CDR1 MNHNS, CDR2 SASEGT. The CDR3 bases are TGTGCCAGCAGTGTAGGGACTCGTCCTAATGAGCAGTTCTTC. As protein: CASSVGTRPNEQFF.

This clonotype was seen repeatedly, ten times or more. V gene TRBV28 combines with J gene TRBJ2-1, with D possibly being TRBD1 (6 bases). Germline lookup yields CDR1 MDHEN and CDR2 SYDVKM. Trimming pared 10 bases from V and 12 bases from J, leaving 25 bases between. This CDR3 comprises 14 residues. The DNA for the CDR3 is TGTGCCACCTCGGGCCTCCCAGGGGTTATGTGGCAGTTCTTC. Encoded protein: CATSGLPGVMWQFF.

This clonotype came up many times. J is TRBJ1-2 and V is TRBV19; 7 bases match TRBD1. The ends lost 5 bases at V and 0 bases at J; junction bases unmatched: 3. Germline V gene sequence: CDR1 LNHDA, CDR2 SQIVND (reference sequence). The length of the CDR3 is 14 residues. The CDR3 is CASSGQATNYGYTF. The CDR3 DNA is TGTGCCAGTAGTGGACAGGCCACTAACTATGGCTACACCTTC.

This clonotype was found many times. The CDR3 nucleotides read TGTGCCAGCGGACAGGTTTTGAACACTGAAGCTTTCTTT. As protein: CASGQVLNTEAFF. This sequence joins TRBV28 and TRBJ1-1; 7 nucleotides line up with TRBD1. Per the germline V gene, CDR1 is MDHEN and CDR2 is SYDVKM. The trim removed 8 bases at V and 0 bases at J, leaving 3 bases unmatched. CDR3 size: 13 residues.